This T cell receptor (beta chain) was identified during a study of T cell clonotyping in hematopoietic cell transplantation. Documented time point: recipient sample about 28 days before transplant, after cytoreduction. Study-level results: Higher Inverse Simpson Index values in graft donor and pretransplant recipient predicted broader posttransplant TCR diversity.

Concerning this clone itself: Its specificity is unknown.

Germline trimming cut 2 bases from V and 4 bases from J; bases unmatched to any gene: 5. Per the germline V gene, CDR1 is SNHLY and CDR2 is FYNNEI. The CDR3 has 14 residues. Profiling relied on immunoSEQ multiplex PCR, and the TCRdb table lists in-frame clones only, not all of them. The sample lists 45,000 to 60,000 clones, around 84% seen once, with about 5.6% in the top ten. This TCR was sampled from a man in his 60s with biphenotypic leukemia. Some clones in this sample may be carry-over from other donors' samples. The source material was peripheral blood mononuclear cells, sampled before stem cell transplant. This chain uses TRBV2 with TRBJ2-7, with TRBD2 matching over 7 bases. Here the CDR3 reads CASSEPGGEYEQYF. DNA of the CDR3: TGTGCCAGCAGTGAACCGGGGGGAGAATACGAGCAGTACTTC.